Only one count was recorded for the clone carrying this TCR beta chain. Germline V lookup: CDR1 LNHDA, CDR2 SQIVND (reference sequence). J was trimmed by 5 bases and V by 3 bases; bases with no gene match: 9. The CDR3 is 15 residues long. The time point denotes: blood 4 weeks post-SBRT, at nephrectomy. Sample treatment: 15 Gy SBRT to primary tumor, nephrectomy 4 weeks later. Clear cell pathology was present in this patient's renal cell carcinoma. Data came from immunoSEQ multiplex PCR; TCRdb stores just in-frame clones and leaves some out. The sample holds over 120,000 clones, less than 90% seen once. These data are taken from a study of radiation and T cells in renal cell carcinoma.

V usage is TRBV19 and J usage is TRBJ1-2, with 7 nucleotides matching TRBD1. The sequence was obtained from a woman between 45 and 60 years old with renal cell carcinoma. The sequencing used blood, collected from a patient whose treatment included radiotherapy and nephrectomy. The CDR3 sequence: CASSMGEGARYGYTF. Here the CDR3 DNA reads TGTGCCAGTAGTATGGGAGAGGGGGCGAGGTATGGCTACACCTTC.